The sequence of this T cell receptor (beta chain) was determined in a study of Tregs in tolerant kidney transplant recipients. This clone was seen only a few times. Trimming left V 1 base short and J 0 bases short, with 9 bases between. Germline lookup yields CDR1 SGHVS and CDR2 FQNEAQ. This CDR3 comprises 15 residues. Repertoires were generated with immunoSEQ multiplex PCR, while TCRdb's copy carries only in-frame clones and drops some. The sample includes 75,000 to 95,000 clones, approximately 92% seen only once; the top ten take over 4%. Sequenced: CD8+ T cells from blood. The origin of this receptor is a human donor in good health. The rearrangement joins TRBV7-8 to TRBJ2-5; perhaps TRBD2 as D (6 bases). The CDR3 reads CASSLGTTNQETQYF. CDR3 sequence (DNA): TGTGCCAGCAGCTTAGGGACTACCAACCAAGAGACCCAGTACTTC.